Sequencing of this TCR beta chain was carried out in a study of human T cells and chemical hapten exposure. Study context: Minor volume differences among pooled libraries chiefly drove per-sample TCR yield variation.

This clonotype has a handful of counts. Separate cDNA molecules received unique molecular identifiers, which the library attached to them. TCRdb used MiXCR to reprocess the RACE reads, holding one entry per CDR3 protein. The sample lists roughly 60,000 distinct CDR3 sequences, roughly 6.7% occurring once. CDR3 size: 14 residues. Germline V gene sequence: CDR1 SGHTA, CDR2 FQGNSA. With V trimmed by 2 bases and J by 5 bases, 3 bases remained unmatched. Time point denoted: pre-sensitization, week 0. Treatment indicated: therapeutic diphenylcyclopropenone sensitization with weekly scalp DPC. The J gene is TRBJ2-1, the V gene TRBV7-2; 7 bases map to TRBD2. Here the sequenced sample was whole blood, taken in connection with sensitization to the hapten diphenylcyclopropenone (DPC). The sequence came from a woman aged 25 to 39 with alopecia areata. Some clones in this sample may be carry-over from other donors' samples. The CDR3 loop is CASSLPGGHNEQFF. CDR3 bases: TGTGCCAGCAGCTTACCGGGAGGACACAATGAGCAGTTCTTC. Using reference TRBV7-2 and TRBJ2-1 for the parts outside the CDR3, the full variable domain is GAGVSQSPSNKVTEKGKDVELRCDPISGHTALYWYRQSLGQGLEFLIYFQGNSAPDKSGLPSDRFSAERTGGSVSTLTIQRTQQEDSAVYLCASSLPGGHNEQFFGPGTRLTVL.